This TCR beta chain was profiled in a study of prognosis after radiotherapy for stage I lung cancer. This clonotype was observed at least ten times. Genomic DNA was the source, and TCR beta CDR3 was amplified from it by two-round multiplex PCR. The first round of PCR was done with primers that matched each TRBV and TRBJ gene. TCRdb processed the multiplex PCR reads anew with MiXCR; each CDR3 protein has one entry. Of 11,000 to 15,000 distinct CDR3 sequences listed, 37% are singletons. The TCR originated in a donor older than 45 with non-small cell lung cancer. This specimen was PBMCs, taken before or after stereotactic body radiation therapy (not recorded which).

This CDR3 is CSARQNTWTGFNYNEQFF. The CDR3 region has the DNA TGCAGTGCTAGACAAAACACCTGGACAGGCTTTAACTACAATGAGCAGTTCTTC. The chain carries TRBV20-1 and TRBJ2-1; 7 positions match TRBD1. Germline loops: CDR1 DFQATT, CDR2 SNEGSKA (reference sequence). This CDR3 is built from 18 residues. J gave up 3 bases and V 2 bases, and 16 bases lay outside the gene matches.